These 13 T cell receptor beta chains came from one sample sequenced in a study of blood T cell repertoires in COVID-19. Method: immunoSEQ multiplex PCR; TCRdb's copy keeps in-frame clones and lacks some. The data hold hundreds of thousands of clones, with roughly 90% observed a single time. The sequenced sample was PBMCs or T cells enriched from blood (not recorded which). These receptors all come from a young woman who had recovered from COVID-19.

The J gene is TRBJ1-3, the V gene TRBV9, with 11 bases identical to TRBD1. There are 16 residues in the CDR3. Germline V lookup: CDR1 SGDLS, CDR2 YYNGEE. Losses at the gene ends were 3 bases for V and 3 bases for J; bases not matched to a gene: 5. The CDR3 loop is CASSAGQGAVGNTIYF. DNA for the CDR3: TGTGCCAGCAGCGCTGGACAGGGGGCGGTTGGAAACACCATATATTTT.

The chain is built from TRBV7-2 and TRBJ1-6; D remains unclear. CDR1 and CDR2 (germline): SGHTA, FQGNSA. Trimming removed 2 bases from V and 3 bases from J, with 5 bases in between. This CDR3 comprises 14 residues. CDR3 sequence (DNA): TGTGCCAGCAGCTTACAAAACTATAATTCACCCCTCCACTTT. As protein: CASSLQNYNSPLHF.

The rearrangement joins TRBV9 to TRBJ2-5; D is perhaps TRBD1 (5 bases). CDR1 and CDR2 (germline): SGDLS, YYNGEE. Trimming shortened V by 0 bases and J by 7 bases, and 10 bases separated the two germline ends. This CDR3 has 13 residues. Here the CDR3 reads CASSVDVGATQYF. The CDR3 DNA reads as TGTGCCAGCAGCGTAGACGTTGGGGCGACCCAGTACTTC. Based on the CDR3 plus reference TRBV9 and TRBJ2-5, the full variable domain is DSGVTQTPKHLITATGQRVTLRCSPRSGDLSVYWYQQSLDQGLQFLIQYYNGEERAKGNILERFSAQQFPDLHSELNLSSLELGDSALYFCASSVDVGATQYFGPGTRLLVL.

This clone has a single count. V is TRBV15 and J is TRBJ1-5; possibly TRBD1 for D (5 bases). Trimming removed 4 bases at V and 6 bases at J, with 13 bases between. Germline values: CDR1 LNHNV, CDR2 YYDKDF (reference sequence). The CDR3 loop spans 14 amino acids. The CDR3, as DNA: TGTGCCACCAGCATCTCCAGGGTGCGTCAGCCCCAGCATTTT. Translation gives CATSISRVRQPQHF.

The chain recombines TRBV12-3 or TRBV12-4 with TRBJ1-4, with 8 bases that match TRBD1. The CDR3 consists of 13 residues. Losses at the gene ends were 6 bases for V and 14 bases for J; bases not matched to a gene: 11. Here the CDR3 DNA reads TGTGCCAGCAGCCTGATCGACAGGGGAGTTCTGTTTTTT. It translates to CASSLIDRGVLFF.

CDR3 sequence: CASSGTGGAYNEQFF. As DNA, the CDR3 is TGTGCCAGCAGCGGTACAGGGGGCGCTTACAATGAGCAGTTCTTC. The J gene is TRBJ2-1, the V gene TRBV21-1; TRBD1 reflects the table's D call only, with no check against the DNA. TRBV21-1 is given as a pseudogene. This CDR3 has 15 amino acids.

The DNA for the CDR3 is TGTGCCAGTATGAAAACAGCAGCCAAAAACATTCAGTACTTC. Translation: CASMKTAAKNIQYF. The genes are TRBV19 and TRBJ2-4; D unclear. The CDR3 is 14 residues long. The V gene lost 7 bases and the J gene lost 0 bases, with 10 bases spanning the gap. The V gene's germline CDR1 is LNHDA and CDR2 SQIVND (reference sequence).

The chain has TRBV28 and TRBJ1-4, with D hard to call. CDR1 is MDHEN and CDR2 is SYDVKM in the germline V gene. V was clipped by 4 bases and J by 7 bases, with 7 bases between them. This CDR3 region has 12 residues. The CDR3 loop is CASSSPIEKLFF. The CDR3 nucleotides read TGTGCCAGCAGTTCCCCCATTGAAAAACTGTTTTTT.

The V gene is TRBV9, the J gene TRBJ1-1; TRBD1 matches at 8 bases. The CDR3 has 15 amino acids. Per germline, CDR1 SGDLS and CDR2 YYNGEE. V shed 0 bases and J 6 bases; nucleotides not matched to a gene: 7. The CDR3 region is CASSVVTGGAAEAFF. The DNA for the CDR3 is TGTGCCAGCAGCGTAGTTACAGGGGGAGCCGCTGAAGCTTTCTTT.

This chain uses TRBV28 with TRBJ2-3, with a possible D match to TRBD2 (7 bases). Germline CDR1 is MDHEN and CDR2 is SYDVKM. Trimming stripped 4 bases from V and 0 bases from J, with 14 bases between. The length of the CDR3 is 16 residues. This CDR3 reads CASSSRGAISTDTQYF. The CDR3 bases are TGTGCCAGCAGTTCCCGGGGGGCCATCAGCACAGATACGCAGTATTTT.

This chain connects TRBV5-1 to TRBJ1-3; 9 nucleotides agree with TRBD1. Germline V gives CDR1 SGHRS, CDR2 YFSETQ. V shed 0 bases, J shed 0 bases, and the junction held 4 bases outside the gene matches. The CDR3 contains 17 residues. CDR3: CASSLEGQGHSGNTIYF. The DNA for the CDR3 is TGCGCCAGCAGCTTGGAGGGACAGGGTCACTCTGGAAACACCATATATTTT.

The chain's CDR3 is CASSEDSTLNTEAFF. The DNA for the CDR3 is TGTGCCAGCAGTGAAGATTCCACACTGAACACTGAAGCTTTCTTT. The V and J genes are TRBV6-1 and TRBJ1-1, with D hard to call. The CDR3 runs 15 residues. Germline loops: CDR1 MNHNS, CDR2 SASEGT. The V end was cut by 1 base, the J end by 0 bases, with 9 bases between.

This clone was recorded a few times. J is TRBJ1-1 and V is TRBV7-9; a weak D match, TRBD1 (6 bases). V gave up 6 bases and J gave up 1 base, with 12 bases separating them. Germline CDR1 SEHNR, CDR2 FQNEAQ (reference sequence). The CDR3 runs to 14 residues. CDR3 sequence reads: CASRSEGENTEAFF. In DNA form, the CDR3 reads TGTGCCAGCAGGTCTGAGGGGGAGAACACTGAAGCTTTCTTT. Together with reference TRBV7-9 and TRBJ1-1, the CDR3 gives the full variable domain: DTGVSQNPRHKITKRGQNVTFRCDPISEHNRLYWYRQTLGQGPEFLTYFQNEAQLEKSRLLSDRFSAERPKGSFSTLEIQRTEQGDSAMYLCASRSEGENTEAFFGQGTRLTVV.